The subject of this entry is one T cell receptor beta chain. These data originate in a study of shared T cell receptors in the human thymus. The germline V gene has CDR1 SGHDT and CDR2 YYEEEE. Trimming left V 5 bases short and J 1 base short, with 15 bases between. CDR3 size: 15 residues. Data came from immunoSEQ multiplex PCR; TCRdb stores just in-frame clones and leaves some out. The repertoire includes under 850,000 clones, around 89% of them detected once, and about 0.01% sits in the top ten. These data are also associated with another study on human thymus T cells. That investigation notes: The thymus tissue came from resections taken during corrective heart surgery. The authors found apparently biased V and J gene usage in thymic and blood repertoires. Related research has reported that thymic repertoires overlap highly among unrelated individuals.

J is TRBJ2-5 and V is TRBV5-6; D gene unclear. The TCR was taken from a boy less than two years old with a congenital heart defect. The material sequenced was thymocytes. The CDR3: CASSLPSPVQETQYF. The CDR3, as DNA: TGTGCCAGCAGTTTGCCCTCTCCCGTCCAAGAGACCCAGTACTTC.